Presented here are 30 T cell receptor beta chains from one specimen sequenced in a study of cytomegalovirus exposure and HLA in healthy donors (dated by TCRdb to 2016 to 2017). Libraries were prepared through the immunoSEQ multiplex PCR assay. The multiplex PCR relied on a mix of 60 forward primers for TCR Vbeta segments and 13 reverse primers for TCR Jbeta segments. Not all clones reach the TCRdb copy of this immuneACCESS table, which keeps in-frame sequences only. Checked studies attribute under half of the gap to unresolved V genes and leave the rest unexplained. In this sample the table shows 99,000 or so clones, about 9.5% of which occur a single time. The ten most abundant clones make up 5% to 6.5% of the sample. The sequenced material came from PBMCs. These receptors came from a man aged 40-50 years in good health and CMV-seropositive.

This clone was observed a few times. This sequence joins TRBV7-6 and TRBJ2-1, with 11 bases aligning to TRBD2. V gave up 1 base and J gave up 5 bases; unmatched junction bases: 1. CDR3 length: 15 residues. Germline CDR1 reads SGHVS; CDR2 reads FNYEAQ. The CDR3 bases are TGTGCCAGCAGCTTAGTGGGACTAGCGGACAATGAGCAGTTCTTC. Translating gives CASSLVGLADNEQFF.

The chain joins TRBV2 to TRBJ2-7; 13 bases are a match to TRBD2. CDR3 length: 15 amino acids. Germline V gene lookup returns CDR1 SNHLY and CDR2 FYNNEI. The V gene end was trimmed by 5 bases and the J gene end by 7 bases; junction bases not matched to a gene: 8. CDR3 in amino acids: CASSPTSGRVGEQYF. The CDR3 region has the DNA TGTGCCAGCAGTCCTACTAGCGGGAGGGTAGGGGAGCAGTACTTC.

The chain couples TRBV6-1 to TRBJ1-5; unclear D gene. Trimming stripped 6 bases from V and 7 bases from J, with 13 bases between. The germline gives CDR1 MNHNS, CDR2 SASEGT. CDR3 length: 13 amino acids. CDR3 loop: CASSQEGRQPQHF. For the CDR3, the DNA is TGTGCCAGCAGCCAGGAGGGAAGGCAGCCCCAGCATTTT.

This clone was detected a few times. The chain uses TRBV28 and TRBJ1-2; D is ambiguous. V was trimmed by 4 bases and J by 8 bases, leaving 14 bases between them. In germline, CDR1 is MDHEN, CDR2 SYDVKM. The CDR3 spans 13 residues. The CDR3: CASSSRLNTGYTF. CDR3 sequence (DNA): TGTGCCAGCAGTTCGCGACTGAATACAGGCTACACCTTC.

The gene calls are TRBV9 and TRBJ2-5, with unresolved D. Trimming cost V 0 bases and J 3 bases, with 6 bases left between them. Looked up from germline, CDR1 is SGDLS and CDR2 is YYNGEE. CDR3 length equals 13 residues. The CDR3 DNA is TGTGCCAGCAGCGTAGGCGGAGAAGAGACCCAGTACTTC. Its protein product is CASSVGGEETQYF.

The rearrangement links TRBV4-2 to TRBJ2-1; D is possibly TRBD1 (5 bases). The CDR3 is 16 amino acids. Germline V gene sequence: CDR1 LGHNA, CDR2 YNFKEQ. Trimming cost V 0 bases and J 0 bases, with 9 bases left between them. This CDR3 is CASSQEDSRSYNEQFF. The CDR3 DNA follows: TGTGCCAGCAGCCAAGAAGACAGCCGCTCCTACAATGAGCAGTTCTTC.

With regard to this clone: The junction shows a germline mismatch at one end, possibly a read error. This same CDR3 is encoded by further DNA sequences in the sample. This chain joins TRBV5-1 and TRBJ2-7, with 7 bases fitting TRBD1. The CDR3 spans 13 residues. Per germline, CDR1 SGHRS and CDR2 YFSETQ. CDR3 residues: CASSARQGWEQYF. In DNA, the CDR3 is TGCGCCAGCAGCGCGAGACAGGGATGGGAGCAGTACTTT.

This clone was seen a handful of times. CDR3: CASSSLDSGEQFF. The CDR3 nucleotides are TGCGCCAGCAGCTCACTAGATTCAGGAGAGCAGTTCTTC. This chain uses TRBV5-1 with TRBJ2-1; D is perhaps TRBD2 (5 bases). The germline V gene encodes CDR1 SGHRS and CDR2 YFSETQ. Trimming took off 3 bases at V and 10 bases at J, with 14 bases between the two ends. The CDR3 loop spans 13 amino acids.

The rearrangement joins TRBV4-3 to TRBJ2-7; possibly TRBD2 for D (6 bases). The CDR3 has 13 residues. Between the trimmed V and J ends, which lost 5 bases and 2 bases, there was a span of 10 bases. Per germline, CDR1 LGHNA and CDR2 YSLEER. CDR3 residues: CASSNRGTYEQYF. In nucleotides, the CDR3 is TGCGCCAGCAGCAACCGGGGGACCTACGAGCAGTACTTC.

This chain joins TRBV28 and TRBJ2-7; 11 bases align to TRBD2. The CDR3 consists of 14 residues. Germline CDR1 is MDHEN and CDR2 is SYDVKM. V shed 6 bases, J shed 1 base, and the junction held 2 bases outside the gene matches. The CDR3 loop reads CASSASGRSYEQYF. Here the CDR3 DNA reads TGTGCCAGCAGCGCTAGCGGGAGGTCCTACGAGCAGTACTTC.

The chain couples TRBV4-2 to TRBJ2-3; weak D call: TRBD1 (6 bases). The CDR3 sequence is 16 residues long. Germline V gene lookup returns CDR1 LGHNA and CDR2 YNFKEQ. V was clipped by 4 bases and J by 0 bases, with 14 bases between them. CDR3 residues: CASSRATGTSTDTQYF. In nucleotides, the CDR3 is TGTGCCAGCAGCCGCGCTACAGGGACAAGCACAGATACGCAGTATTTT.

This clone was detected only a few times. The V call is TRBV4-3, the J call TRBJ1-2; TRBD1 might be the D (6 bases). CDR3 length: 13 residues. Germline CDR1 reads LGHNA; CDR2 reads YSLEER. The V gene lost 4 bases and the J gene lost 9 bases, with 15 bases spanning the gap. CDR3 nucleotide sequence: TGCGCCAGCAGCCCCACTACAGGGATGAGCTACACCTTC. It is translated as CASSPTTGMSYTF.

The chain carries TRBV11-3 and TRBJ1-2; 7 bases match TRBD1. In germline, CDR1 is SGHNT, CDR2 YENEEA. This CDR3 has 15 residues. V trimming: 3 bases; J trimming: 8 bases; junction bases outside the gene matches: 12. The DNA for the CDR3 is TGTGCCAGCAGCTTTGGTACGGGAGAAGGGGGCGGCTACACCTTC. It yields the protein CASSFGTGEGGGYTF.

This clone was picked up a small number of times. The rearrangement uses TRBV28 and TRBJ2-7, with TRBD1 identical over 9 bases. There are 14 residues in the CDR3. Trimming at V came to 5 bases and at J to 6 bases, leaving 8 bases not matched to a gene. Germline values: CDR1 MDHEN, CDR2 SYDVKM. In nucleotides, the CDR3 is TGTGCCAGCAGTAAAACCGGGACAGGGTTCGAGCAGTACTTC. As protein: CASSKTGTGFEQYF.

This clone was detected only a few times. The V and J genes are TRBV7-3 and TRBJ2-7, with 14 bases lining up with TRBD2. Germline assignment: CDR1 SGHTA and CDR2 FQGTGA. The CDR3 sequence is 14 residues long. Losses at the gene ends were 5 bases for V and 9 bases for J; bases not matched to a gene: 6. The chain's CDR3 is CASSPGTSGGAQYF. CDR3 sequence (DNA): TGTGCCAGCAGCCCAGGGACTAGCGGGGGAGCGCAGTACTTC.

The sample holds a few counts of this clone. The CDR3 here is CASSSPGLGANVLTF. The DNA of the CDR3 is TGTGCCAGCAGCTCGCCCGGGTTAGGGGCCAACGTCCTGACTTTC. The chain recombines TRBV5-4 with TRBJ2-6; D remains unclear. Germline V gene sequence: CDR1 SGHNT, CDR2 YYREEE (reference sequence). With 3 bases removed from V and 4 bases from J, the gap between germline ends came to 11 bases. This CDR3 contains 15 residues.

Only a few counts were recorded for this clone. The rearrangement uses TRBV7-6 and TRBJ2-1; 8 nucleotides align to TRBD2. The germline V gene has CDR1 SGHVS and CDR2 FNYEAQ. Trimming took 8 bases from V and 6 from J; bases not matched to a gene: 6. There are 13 residues in the CDR3. The DNA of the CDR3 is TGTGCCAGCTTCGCGGGAGGAGCCAATGAGCAGTTCTTC. Its translation is CASFAGGANEQFF.

This clone has a handful of counts. This sequence joins TRBV7-2 and TRBJ2-7; tentatively, D is TRBD2 (5 bases). The germline V gene has CDR1 SGHTA and CDR2 FQGNSA. V gave up 1 base and J gave up 2 bases, with 12 bases separating them. This CDR3 is 15 amino acids long. The CDR3 sequence is CASSLESGPAYEQYF. The CDR3 nucleotides are TGTGCCAGCAGCTTAGAGAGCGGACCAGCCTACGAGCAGTACTTC.

The sample holds a few counts of this clone. V and J are TRBV5-6 and TRBJ2-1; a weak D match, TRBD2 (6 bases). CDR3 length equals 16 residues. The germline V gene encodes CDR1 SGHDT and CDR2 YYEEEE. Trimming shortened V by 0 bases and J by 4 bases, and 14 bases separated the two germline ends. CDR3 in DNA: TGTGCCAGCAGCTTGGGGCTCCGAGCGGGTTACAATGAGCAGTTCTTC. Protein: CASSLGLRAGYNEQFF.

The chain combines TRBV13 with TRBJ1-1, with D possibly TRBD1 on 6 matching bases. CDR3 length equals 13 residues. Germline V gives CDR1 PRHDT, CDR2 FYEKMQ (reference sequence). Trimming removed 0 bases from V and 4 bases from J, with 6 bases in between. Written as DNA, the CDR3 is TGTGCCAGCAGCTTAGGCAGGGGCACTGAAGCTTTCTTT. It yields the protein CASSLGRGTEAFF.

V usage is TRBV5-6 and J usage is TRBJ2-3; perhaps TRBD1 as D (6 bases). Germline-derived CDR1 and CDR2 are SGHDT and YYEEEE. Between the trimmed V and J ends, which lost 2 bases and 1 base, there was a span of 8 bases. This CDR3 has 14 amino acids. This chain's CDR3 is CASSLQGGTDTQYF. DNA of the CDR3: TGTGCCAGCAGCTTACAGGGAGGCACAGATACGCAGTATTTT.

This clone has just a few counts. At the DNA level, this CDR3 is encoded by other sequences in the same sample as well. V is TRBV5-4 and J is TRBJ1-1; 10 bases agree with TRBD1. V was pared by 4 bases and J by 3 bases, with 6 bases of the junction left unmatched. This CDR3 contains 15 residues. Germline V CDR1 and CDR2: SGHNT, YYREEE (reference sequence). The chain's CDR3 is CASSLRTGGYTEAFF. As DNA, the CDR3 is TGTGCCAGCAGCCTTAGGACAGGGGGGTACACTGAAGCTTTCTTT.

This clone has more than one count but fewer than ten. The chain uses TRBV11-1 and TRBJ1-2; 9 nucleotides align to TRBD1. CDR1 SGHAT and CDR2 FQDESV come from the germline V gene (reference sequence). This CDR3 region has 15 residues. J lost 4 bases, V lost 0 bases, and 3 bases had no gene match. The CDR3 DNA reads as TGTGCCAGCAGCTTAGCCCCGACAGGGGGCTATGGCTACACCTTC. Encoded protein: CASSLAPTGGYGYTF.

The chain recombines TRBV7-6 with TRBJ2-7; 9 nucleotides line up with TRBD2. Germline loops: CDR1 SGHVS, CDR2 FNYEAQ. The CDR3 loop spans 15 amino acids. The junction had 6 bases not matched to a gene; V was cut back by 4 bases and J by 2 bases. As DNA, the CDR3 is TGTGCCAGCAGCTATCTAGCGGGATCTACCTACGAGCAGTACTTC. Its translation: CASSYLAGSTYEQYF.

The V and J genes are TRBV5-1 and TRBJ1-4, with 7 positions matching TRBD1. In germline, CDR1 is SGHRS, CDR2 YFSETQ. With V trimmed by 5 bases and J by 3 bases, 7 bases remained unmatched. The CDR3 spans 15 residues. The CDR3 sequence is CASRYGQAANEKLFF. The CDR3 region has the DNA TGCGCCAGCAGATACGGACAGGCAGCTAATGAAAAACTGTTTTTT.

The chain combines TRBV4-1 with TRBJ2-1; D is unclear. CDR3 length: 15 residues. The germline gives CDR1 MGHRA, CDR2 YSYEKL. The germline V and J ends were trimmed by 4 bases and 1 base, with 11 bases remaining between them. The CDR3 bases are TGCGCCAGCAGCCCCACCCCGGGTTCCTACAATGAGCAGTTCTTC. Translated: CASSPTPGSYNEQFF.

The chain carries TRBV10-1 and TRBJ2-2; maybe TRBD1 (6 bases). V was trimmed by 3 bases and J by 4 bases, leaving 12 bases between them. The CDR3 is 15 amino acids. Germline lookup yields CDR1 WNHNN and CDR2 SYGVQD (reference sequence). The CDR3 loop is CASSDSDRVTGELFF. CDR3 sequence (DNA): TGCGCCAGCAGTGATTCGGACAGAGTCACCGGGGAGCTGTTTTTT.

The rearrangement uses TRBV6-5 and TRBJ1-1, with TRBD1 matching 9 bases. J gave up 7 bases and V 5 bases, and 11 bases lay outside the gene matches. Germline V lookup: CDR1 MNHEY, CDR2 SVGAGI. This CDR3 contains 15 residues. In nucleotides, the CDR3 is TGTGCCAGCAGTCCCCGAGGGAGGGACAGGGTTGAAGCTTTCTTT. Translation gives CASSPRGRDRVEAFF.

The chain is built from TRBV7-9 and TRBJ2-7, with D unresolved. The CDR3 loop spans 14 amino acids. V was clipped by 4 bases and J by 6 bases, with 16 bases between them. Germline CDR1 is SEHNR and CDR2 is FQNEAQ (reference sequence). CDR3 loop: CASSSAALVAEQYF. CDR3 bases: TGTGCCAGCAGCTCTGCCGCTTTGGTAGCCGAGCAGTACTTC.

The V gene is TRBV6-6, the J gene TRBJ2-5; D may be TRBD1 (5 bases). CDR3 length equals 14 residues. Looked up from germline, CDR1 is MNHNY and CDR2 is SVGAGI (reference sequence). The V gene lost 2 bases and the J gene lost 4 bases, with 11 bases spanning the gap. The CDR3 DNA reads as TGTGCCAGCAGTTACGGGGCAGGTAGAGAGACCCAGTACTTC. Protein sequence: CASSYGAGRETQYF.